The subject of this entry is one T cell receptor (beta chain). Its antigen remains unidentified. This record belongs to a study of T cell repertoires and HLA-DP antigens. The table came from immunoSEQ multiplex PCR; TCRdb's copy has only in-frame clones and leaves some out. The sample has about 120,000 clones, 90% to 95% seen once; the top ten hold 0.27%. V dropped 5 bases and J dropped 6 bases, with 11 bases sitting between them. Germline values: CDR1 SEHNR, CDR2 FQNEAQ (reference sequence). The length of the CDR3 is 13 residues. The source of this sequence is a woman aged 18-30 years in good health and CMV-seronegative. The material sequenced was CD4+ T cells from PBMCs. The chain links TRBV7-9 to TRBJ2-1, with D perhaps matching TRBD1 (6 bases). CDR3 DNA: TGTGCCAGCAGCCTCGACAGGCGCAATGAGCAGTTCTTC. Protein product: CASSLDRRNEQFF. Looking up the rest from reference TRBV7-9 and TRBJ2-1 gives the full variable domain: DTGVSQNPRHKITKRGQNVTFRCDPISEHNRLYWYRQTLGQGPEFLTYFQNEAQLEKSRLLSDRFSAERPKGSFSTLEIQRTEQGDSAMYLCASSLDRRNEQFFGPGTRLTVL.